These 25 T cell receptor beta chains were all obtained from the same sample, sequenced in a study of blood T cell repertoires in COVID-19. Data came from immunoSEQ multiplex PCR; TCRdb stores just in-frame clones and leaves some out. Of 90,000 to 120,000 clones listed, about 89% are singletons. The sequenced material came from peripheral blood. The receptors stem from a man aged 45-65 years with acute or convalescent COVID-19.

This clone was recorded at least ten times. The chain couples TRBV29-1 to TRBJ2-7; 8 nucleotides agree with TRBD2. The length of the CDR3 is 13 residues. Germline V gene lookup returns CDR1 SQVTM and CDR2 ANQGSEA. Unmatched junction bases numbered 5, after V lost 5 bases and J lost 2 bases. CDR3 sequence reads: CSVIGTRTYEQYF. The DNA for the CDR3 is TGCAGCGTTATTGGGACTAGGACCTACGAGCAGTACTTC.

The chain couples TRBV18 to TRBJ2-2; D is perhaps TRBD1 (6 bases). This CDR3 contains 15 residues. Germline V gives CDR1 KGHSH, CDR2 LQKENI. V lost 6 bases and J lost 0, with 11 bases in between. CDR3 loop: CASSSTGPNTGELFF. CDR3 nucleotide sequence: TGTGCCAGCTCGTCGACAGGACCGAACACCGGGGAGCTGTTTTTT.

This clone was counted a few times. V and J are TRBV2 and TRBJ2-7; 7 bases map to TRBD2. V lost 1 base, J lost 3 bases, and 6 bases stayed unmatched. Looked up from germline, CDR1 is SNHLY and CDR2 is FYNNEI. The CDR3 contains 15 residues. CDR3 residues: CASSEGLADYYEQYF. CDR3 DNA: TGTGCCAGCAGTGAAGGCCTAGCGGATTACTACGAGCAGTACTTC. Full variable domain (remainder filled in from reference TRBV2 and TRBJ2-7): EPEVTQTPSHQVTQMGQEVILRCVPISNHLYFYWYRQILGQKVEFLVSFYNNEISEKSEIFDDQFSVERPDGSNFTLKIRSTKLEDSAMYFCASSEGLADYYEQYFGPGTRLTVT.

Concerning this clone itself: This same CDR3 is encoded by further DNA sequences in the sample. This chain uses TRBV27 with TRBJ2-2, with TRBD1 as a possible D gene (5 bases). V lost 2 bases, J lost 4 bases, and 8 bases lay in between. This CDR3 contains 14 residues. Germline V gene sequence: CDR1 MNHEY, CDR2 SMNVEV (reference sequence). CDR3 sequence (DNA): TGTGCCAGCAGTTTAGGGGCTAGCACCGGGGAGCTGTTTTTT. Its protein is CASSLGASTGELFF.

The chain joins TRBV11-2 to TRBJ1-5; a possible D gene is TRBD1 (5 bases). The CDR3 runs to 15 residues. Trimming took off 3 bases at V and 6 bases at J, with 15 bases between the two ends. Looked up from germline, CDR1 is SGHAT and CDR2 is FQNNGV. CDR3 sequence reads: CASSFVTAGGQPQHF. The CDR3 DNA follows: TGTGCCAGCAGCTTTGTGACAGCCGGGGGTCAGCCCCAGCATTTT.

This chain links TRBV29-1 with TRBJ2-7; 12 bases fit TRBD1. The length of the CDR3 is 15 residues. The J segment lost 3 bases and the V segment lost 4 bases, leaving 7 bases of the junction unmatched. Looked up from germline, CDR1 is SQVTM and CDR2 is ANQGSEA. CDR3 protein: CSVATRDRGLYEQYF. CDR3 in DNA: TGCAGCGTTGCAACCCGGGACAGGGGGCTCTACGAGCAGTACTTC.

The gene calls are TRBV14 and TRBJ2-4; maybe TRBD2 (6 bases). Germline lookup yields CDR1 SGHDN and CDR2 FVKESK. The CDR3 is 16 amino acids. Trimming took off 1 base at V and 0 bases at J, with 10 bases between the two ends. CDR3 in amino acids: CASSQGASVAKNIQYF. The CDR3 region has the DNA TGTGCCAGCAGCCAAGGAGCTAGCGTAGCCAAAAACATTCAGTACTTC.

The J gene is TRBJ1-1, the V gene TRBV9, with D possibly TRBD1 on 5 matching bases. The V gene lost 2 bases and the J gene lost 7 bases, with 9 bases spanning the gap. CDR1 and CDR2 (germline): SGDLS, YYNGEE. This CDR3 has 12 residues. This chain's CDR3 is CASSVDGGEAFF. As DNA, the CDR3 is TGTGCCAGCAGCGTGGACGGGGGTGAAGCTTTCTTT.

The rearrangement uses TRBV5-1 and TRBJ2-5, with D perhaps TRBD2 (5 bases). V was pared by 4 bases and J by 5 bases, with 12 bases between. This CDR3 has 13 residues. Germline CDR1 and CDR2: SGHRS and YFSETQ. The CDR3 DNA follows: TGCGCCAGCAGCCCCGGGGTTCGGGAGACCCAGTACTTC. This gives the protein CASSPGVRETQYF.

The chain couples TRBV21-1 to TRBJ2-1; TRBD1, the table's D call, was not compared with the DNA. TRBV21-1 is assigned pseudogene status. CDR3 length equals 16 residues. In nucleotides, the CDR3 is TGTGCCAGCAGCACCCGACAGTTGAGCTCCTACAATGAGCAGTTCTTC. This encodes CASSTRQLSSYNEQFF.

V is TRBV9 and J is TRBJ2-7; D is possibly TRBD1 (6 bases). The V end was cut by 3 bases, the J end by 1 base, with 8 bases between. Germline assignment: CDR1 SGDLS and CDR2 YYNGEE. This CDR3 spans 13 amino acids. Here the CDR3 DNA reads TGTGCCAGCAGCGGACAGGTTTCCTACGAGCAGTACTTC. This encodes CASSGQVSYEQYF. Full variable domain (rest looked up from reference TRBV9 and TRBJ2-7): DSGVTQTPKHLITATGQRVTLRCSPRSGDLSVYWYQQSLDQGLQFLIQYYNGEERAKGNILERFSAQQFPDLHSELNLSSLELGDSALYFCASSGQVSYEQYFGPGTRLTVT.

The chain is built from TRBV3-1 (or the pseudogene TRBV3-2) and TRBJ2-3, with 8 nucleotides matching TRBD2. CDR1 LGHDT and CDR2 YNNKEL come from the germline V gene (reference sequence). There are 17 residues in the CDR3. Trimming cost V 3 bases and J 5 bases; bases outside gene matches: 13. DNA for the CDR3: TGTGCCAGCAGCCAGCCGAGAGCGGGAGTGAAAGGAGATACGCAGTATTTT. It codes for CASSQPRAGVKGDTQYF.

This clone was observed once. V gene TRBV7-8 combines with J gene TRBJ2-5, with D possibly matching TRBD1 (6 bases). Germline loops: CDR1 SGHVS, CDR2 FQNEAQ. V shed 4 bases and J shed 5 bases, with 17 bases lying between them. This CDR3 comprises 15 residues. CDR3 in amino acids: CASSWLLGAQETQYF. The CDR3 coding sequence is TGTGCCAGCAGCTGGTTGTTGGGGGCGCAGGAGACCCAGTACTTC.

The rearrangement links TRBV4-2 to TRBJ2-3, with 10 bases fitting TRBD2. Looked up from germline, CDR1 is LGHNA and CDR2 is YNFKEQ. V trimming: 0 bases; J trimming: 4 bases; junction bases outside the gene matches: 10. The CDR3 is made up of 18 amino acids. CDR3 amino acids: CASSQDSPLGLASDTQYF. The CDR3 bases are TGTGCCAGCAGCCAAGATTCACCCTTGGGACTAGCGTCAGATACGCAGTATTTT.

The J gene is TRBJ1-2, the V gene TRBV27, with TRBD1 matching over 7 bases. CDR3 size: 14 residues. Germline V gives CDR1 MNHEY, CDR2 SMNVEV (reference sequence). After removal of 2 bases from V and 5 bases from J, the junction contained 5 bases not matched to a gene. The CDR3 sequence: CASSLSPGGYGYTF. CDR3 in DNA: TGTGCCAGCAGTTTAAGCCCAGGGGGATATGGCTACACCTTC.

CDR3: CASSMEGVRSYEQYF. The CDR3 DNA is TGTGCCAGCAGTATGGAGGGAGTCAGGTCCTACGAGCAGTACTTC. The chain employs TRBV6-5 and TRBJ2-7; D is perhaps TRBD2 (6 bases). CDR1 and CDR2 from the germline V gene are MNHEY and SVGAGI. Trimming shortened V by 5 bases and J by 1 base, and 15 bases separated the two germline ends. CDR3 length: 15 amino acids.

This chain connects TRBV28 to TRBJ2-7; 9 nucleotides agree with TRBD2. The trim removed 2 bases at V and 2 bases at J, leaving 1 base unmatched. Germline assignment: CDR1 MDHEN and CDR2 SYDVKM. The CDR3 has 14 amino acids. The CDR3 spells CASSLGLAPYEQYF. In DNA form, the CDR3 reads TGTGCCAGCAGTTTAGGACTAGCGCCCTACGAGCAGTACTTC.

V is TRBV6-5 and J is TRBJ2-1, with 12 bases that match TRBD2. Germline V gene sequence: CDR1 MNHEY, CDR2 SVGAGI. The V and J ends lost 5 bases and 10 bases, in that order; junction bases with no gene match: 6. The CDR3 contains 14 residues. CDR3 coding DNA: TGTGCCAGCAGTCGACTAGCGGGAGTCAACGAGCAGTTCTTC. Protein sequence: CASSRLAGVNEQFF.

V and J are TRBV7-8 and TRBJ2-7; no definite D call. CDR3 length equals 13 residues. Looked up from germline, CDR1 is SGHVS and CDR2 is FQNEAQ. The ends were cut back, 1 base at V and 2 bases at J, with 6 bases in the middle. The CDR3 loop is CASSLETAYEQYF. The CDR3 DNA is TGTGCCAGCAGCTTAGAAACAGCCTACGAGCAGTACTTC.

The CDR3 is CSVQTEGFGGYTF. For the CDR3, the DNA is TGCAGCGTCCAAACTGAGGGCTTCGGTGGCTACACCTTC. The V gene is TRBV29-1, the J gene TRBJ1-2; unclear D gene. Germline values: CDR1 SQVTM, CDR2 ANQGSEA. Trimming pared 6 bases from V and 7 bases from J, leaving 18 bases between. The CDR3 loop spans 13 amino acids.

The rearrangement joins TRBV4-1 to TRBJ2-3; D is possibly TRBD2 (6 bases). This CDR3 region has 17 residues. CDR1 is MGHRA and CDR2 is YSYEKL in the germline V gene. Trimming took 2 bases from V and 7 from J, leaving 22 bases between them. The CDR3 DNA reads TGCGCCAGCAGCCAACCCTTCCCGGGGCTAGCGAGGAATACGCAGTATTTT. It yields the protein CASSQPFPGLARNTQYF.

This clone was seen a few times. The rearrangement uses TRBV7-2 and TRBJ2-5, with D possibly matching TRBD1 (6 bases). From germline, CDR1 is SGHTA and CDR2 FQGNSA. V dropped 5 bases and J dropped 7 bases, with 14 bases sitting between them. The CDR3 length is 13 residues. CDR3 region: CASSRQAPGTQYF. The CDR3 DNA sequence: TGTGCCAGCAGCCGACAGGCCCCGGGGACCCAGTACTTC.

This chain links TRBV15 with TRBJ2-7; 9 bases map to TRBD1. Unmatched junction bases numbered 11, after V lost 1 base and J lost 4 bases. The CDR3 length is 17 residues. In germline, CDR1 is LNHNV, CDR2 YYDKDF (reference sequence). The DNA for the CDR3 is TGTGCCACCAGCAGAGTTCTCGGGACAGGGAGCAAATACGAGCAGTACTTC. Amino acid sequence: CATSRVLGTGSKYEQYF.

The CDR3 DNA follows: TGTGCCAGCAGCCCTGAGACAGGTCTTAGCAATCAGCCCCAGCATTTT. Amino acid sequence: CASSPETGLSNQPQHF. The chain joins TRBV5-5 to TRBJ1-5; tentatively, D is TRBD1 (6 bases). V was pared by 4 bases and J by 0 bases, with 14 bases between. This CDR3 region has 16 residues. Germline CDR1 reads SGHKS; CDR2 reads YYEKEE (reference sequence).

The gene calls are TRBV29-1 and TRBJ2-1; possible D gene TRBD2, 5 bases. Germline-derived CDR1 and CDR2 are SQVTM and ANQGSEA. This CDR3 contains 13 residues. With 5 bases removed from V and 0 bases from J, the gap between germline ends came to 8 bases. The CDR3: CSVPAASYNEQFF. DNA for the CDR3: TGCAGCGTTCCAGCGGCCTCCTACAATGAGCAGTTCTTC.